The sequence of this T cell receptor (beta chain) was determined in a study of beta chain features in type 1 diabetes. Whole-study results and caveats: Comparison showed that naive, central memory and Treg TCRB repertoires appeared more similar among patients than among healthy donors. Whether HLA type influences TCRB rearrangement remained unresolved here. Insertion counts at VDJ junctions were lower in type 1 diabetes patients, who also showed more deletions there. TCRB CDR3s from Type 1 diabetes patients were moderately but significantly shorter in all four CD4+ subsets.

The germline CDR1 and CDR2 sequences are SGHAT and FQNNGV. The V end lost 3 bases, the J end lost 4 bases, and 16 bases lay between the germline ends. The CDR3 is 16 residues long. Isolated RNA was reverse transcribed in full, so expressed TCRB transcripts were sequenced. Method: immunoSEQ multiplex PCR; TCRdb's copy keeps in-frame clones and lacks some. The table lists about 150,000 clones, approximately 8.4% of them singletons. For this clone: What it binds is unknown.

The sequencing input was central memory CD4+ T cells from blood. This receptor was obtained from a man aged 18 to 29 with type 1 diabetes. This chain uses TRBV11-2 with TRBJ2-1; D is uncertain. As DNA, the CDR3 is TGTGCCAGCAGCTTGAAATTTGCGGCTGATTACAATGAGCAGTTCTTC. As protein: CASSLKFAADYNEQFF.